A single sample is the source of the 27 T cell receptor beta chains below, sequenced in a study of blood T cell repertoires in COVID-19. Using immunoSEQ multiplex PCR, the repertoire was profiled, and TCRdb retains in-frame clones only, with some absent. The sample gives tens of thousands of clones, approximately 94% of which show up once; approximately 0.37% is in the top ten. Sample: peripheral blood. The source is a middle-aged man with COVID-19, enrolled during active disease.

The chain joins TRBV12-3 or TRBV12-4 to TRBJ2-7, with D unresolved. Trimming removed 3 bases at V and 6 bases at J, with 6 bases between. The CDR3 consists of 11 residues. Written as DNA, the CDR3 is TGTGCCAGCAGTTTGAGCTTCGAGCAGTACTTC. Its translation is CASSLSFEQYF.

The genes are TRBV7-9 and TRBJ2-5, with a tentative D call TRBD1 (6 bases). The CDR3 loop spans 13 amino acids. CDR1 SEHNR and CDR2 FQNEAQ come from the germline V gene (reference sequence). V was shortened by 2 bases and J by 3 bases, with 7 bases between the two germline ends. CDR3 in amino acids: CASSLSGEETQYF. The CDR3 DNA reads TGTGCCAGCAGCTTATCAGGGGAAGAGACCCAGTACTTC.

V is TRBV2 and J is TRBJ2-3; 11 bases are shared with TRBD2. V was clipped by 7 bases and J by 6 bases; unmatched bases: 6. Germline loops: CDR1 SNHLY, CDR2 FYNNEI. The CDR3 length is 14 residues. The CDR3 DNA reads TGTGCCAGCACCGAACTAGCGGGAGAGGATACGCAGTATTTT. Residues: CASTELAGEDTQYF. Variable domain in full (rest from reference TRBV2 and TRBJ2-3): EPEVTQTPSHQVTQMGQEVILRCVPISNHLYFYWYRQILGQKVEFLVSFYNNEISEKSEIFDDQFSVERPDGSNFTLKIRSTKLEDSAMYFCASTELAGEDTQYFGPGTRLTVL.

To note about this clone: Different DNA sequences within this sample yield the same CDR3. The chain combines TRBV5-6 with TRBJ1-2; no clear D gene. The CDR3 has 11 residues. From germline, CDR1 is SGHDT and CDR2 YYEEEE. V was clipped by 4 bases and J by 2 bases, with 3 bases between them. The CDR3 loop is CASSLNYGYTF. Here the CDR3 DNA reads TGTGCCAGCAGCCTGAACTATGGCTACACCTTC.

CDR3 in DNA: TGTGCCAGCAGCTTTGGAGTCGGGACAGGGGGCATCTATGGCTACACCTTC. It translates to CASSFGVGTGGIYGYTF. J is TRBJ1-2 and V is TRBV5-6, with TRBD1 identical over 12 bases. Losses at the gene ends were 2 bases for V and 4 bases for J; bases not matched to a gene: 9. CDR1 is SGHDT, CDR2 YYEEEE, per germline. This CDR3 contains 17 residues.

This chain connects TRBV19 to TRBJ1-4; D remains ambiguous. CDR3 size: 17 residues. Germline loops: CDR1 LNHDA, CDR2 SQIVND (reference sequence). Trimming removed 4 bases at V and 0 bases at J, with 15 bases between. This chain's CDR3 is CASSNSRQAATNEKLFF. DNA for the CDR3: TGTGCCAGTAGTAATTCTCGTCAGGCTGCAACTAATGAAAAACTGTTTTTT.

The chain is built from TRBV18 and TRBJ2-4; the D gene is possibly TRBD1 (5 bases). Germline CDR1 reads KGHSH; CDR2 reads LQKENI. V gave up 6 bases and J gave up 5 bases, with 11 bases separating them. The CDR3 spans 13 residues. CDR3 nucleotide sequence: TGTGCCAGCTCGAAGACAGAAGAAAACATTCAGTACTTC. Translation: CASSKTEENIQYF.

The chain employs TRBV27 and TRBJ1-1, with D possibly TRBD1 on 6 matching bases. CDR3 length: 15 amino acids. V lost 1 base and J 6 bases, leaving 15 bases between the germline ends. CDR1 is MNHEY, CDR2 SMNVEV, per germline (reference sequence). In nucleotides, the CDR3 is TGTGCCAGCAGTTTATTAGGGGGGGTTGACCCTGAAGCTTTCTTT. Protein: CASSLLGGVDPEAFF.

V is TRBV7-2 and J is TRBJ1-4; D remains ambiguous. The germline V gene has CDR1 SGHTA and CDR2 FQGNSA. Trimming removed 2 bases at V and 3 bases at J, with 13 bases between. This CDR3 has 16 amino acids. The CDR3 reads CASSLRQIFANEKLFF. As DNA, the CDR3 is TGTGCCAGCAGCTTACGTCAGATTTTTGCTAATGAAAAACTGTTTTTT.

The rearrangement uses TRBV19 and TRBJ1-5; TRBD1 matches 7 bases. V trimming: 7 bases; J trimming: 7 bases; junction bases outside the gene matches: 7. Per the germline V gene, CDR1 is LNHDA and CDR2 is SQIVND (reference sequence). The CDR3 is 13 residues long. CDR3 residues: CASTDRVDQPQHF. The CDR3 nucleotides are TGTGCCAGTACTGACAGGGTAGACCAGCCCCAGCATTTT.

The chain links TRBV28 to TRBJ1-5; a possible D gene is TRBD1 (5 bases). Between the trimmed V and J ends, which lost 3 bases and 2 bases, there was a span of 11 bases. Germline V lookup: CDR1 MDHEN, CDR2 SYDVKM. CDR3 length equals 15 residues. The chain's CDR3 is CASSLGGRGNQPQHF. The CDR3 coding sequence is TGTGCCAGCAGTTTGGGGGGAAGGGGCAATCAGCCCCAGCATTTT.

The chain uses TRBV7-9 and TRBJ1-3; TRBD1 is a possible D gene (6 bases). Per germline, CDR1 SEHNR and CDR2 FQNEAQ (reference sequence). CDR3 length: 14 residues. Between the trimmed V and J ends, which lost 5 bases and 2 bases, there was a span of 10 bases. CDR3 in DNA: TGTGCCAGCAGCGTTAACAGGGCTGGAAACACCATATATTTT. It is translated as CASSVNRAGNTIYF.

This chain links TRBV19 with TRBJ2-1; 13 nucleotides match TRBD2. The V gene end was trimmed by 5 bases and the J gene end by 7 bases; junction bases not matched to a gene: 5. This CDR3 has 15 amino acids. CDR1 and CDR2 from the germline V gene are LNHDA and SQIVND (reference sequence). This CDR3 is CASSVGLAGVNEQFF. In DNA, the CDR3 is TGTGCCAGTAGTGTCGGACTAGCGGGAGTGAATGAGCAGTTCTTC. Combining the CDR3 with reference TRBV19 and TRBJ2-1 gives the whole variable domain DGGITQSPKYLFRKEGQNVTLSCEQNLNHDAMYWYRQDPGQGLRLIYYSQIVNDFQKGDIAEGYSVSREKKESFPLTVTSAQKNPTAFYLCASSVGLAGVNEQFFGPGTRLTVL.

CDR3 sequence: CASSPVRQGISQPQHF. In DNA, the CDR3 is TGTGCCAGCTCACCAGTCCGGCAGGGGATCTCCCAGCCCCAGCATTTT. The rearrangement joins TRBV18 to TRBJ1-5; maybe TRBD1 (6 bases). CDR1 is KGHSH, CDR2 LQKENI, per germline. The CDR3 covers 16 residues. Trimming took off 2 bases at V and 7 bases at J, with 18 bases between the two ends.

This chain links TRBV11-2 with TRBJ1-6; tentative D call: TRBD1 (6 bases). This CDR3 spans 16 amino acids. CDR1 is SGHAT and CDR2 is FQNNGV in the germline V gene. Deletions cut 3 bases from V and 8 bases from J, with 17 bases between. In DNA form, the CDR3 reads TGTGCCAGCAGCTTTTCAGCAGGGGCGGTGGATTCACCCCTCCACTTT. Translating it yields CASSFSAGAVDSPLHF.

This chain links TRBV5-1 with TRBJ1-1, with 8 bases matching TRBD1. Looked up from germline, CDR1 is SGHRS and CDR2 is YFSETQ. This CDR3 has 15 amino acids. The trim removed 0 bases at V and 3 bases at J, leaving 4 bases unmatched. The CDR3 spells CASSLGQGRHTEAFF. The CDR3 nucleotides are TGCGCCAGCAGCTTGGGACAGGGGAGACACACTGAAGCTTTCTTT. The complete variable domain, with remaining parts taken from reference TRBV5-1 and TRBJ1-1, reads KAGVTQTPRYLIKTRGQQVTLSCSPISGHRSVSWYQQTPGQGLQFLFEYFSETQRNKGNFPGRFSGRQFSNSRSEMNVSTLELGDSALYLCASSLGQGRHTEAFFGQGTRLTVV.

J is TRBJ2-6 and V is TRBV5-4; D is undetermined. Trimming removed 0 bases at V and 6 bases at J, with 10 bases between. This CDR3 has 15 residues. Germline V lookup: CDR1 SGHNT, CDR2 YYREEE (reference sequence). The CDR3 DNA is TGTGCCAGCAGCTTGGATCCACTACTGGCCAACGTCCTGACTTTC. This encodes CASSLDPLLANVLTF. Full variable domain (outside the CDR3, taken from reference TRBV5-4 and TRBJ2-6): ETGVTQSPTHLIKTRGQQVTLRCSSQSGHNTVSWYQQALGQGPQFIFQYYREEENGRGNFPPRFSGLQFPNYSSELNVNALELDDSALYLCASSLDPLLANVLTFGAGSRLTVL.

The V and J genes are TRBV6-1 and TRBJ2-1; the D gene is possibly TRBD1 (6 bases). Per germline, CDR1 MNHNS and CDR2 SASEGT. This CDR3 is built from 15 residues. The V and J ends lost 2 bases and 0 bases respectively, with 8 bases between them. CDR3 amino acids: CASSEQGSSYNEQFF. The CDR3 nucleotides read TGTGCCAGCAGTGAACAGGGGAGCTCCTACAATGAGCAGTTCTTC.

This clone has only one observation. This sequence joins TRBV13 and TRBJ1-2, with TRBD1 matching 10 bases. The CDR3 extends over 16 amino acids. CDR1 and CDR2 from the germline V gene are PRHDT and FYEKMQ (reference sequence). V was clipped by 5 bases and J by 8 bases; unmatched bases: 14. The CDR3 here is CASSPTPGTGEYGYTF. The DNA of the CDR3 is TGTGCCAGCAGCCCTACTCCCGGGACAGGGGAATACGGCTACACCTTC.

The chain joins TRBV2 to TRBJ2-3; 9 bases map to TRBD2. Per germline, CDR1 SNHLY and CDR2 FYNNEI. CDR3 length: 15 amino acids. J was trimmed by 2 bases and V by 8 bases; bases with no gene match: 8. The CDR3 region is CASLAASGITDTQYF. CDR3 DNA sequence: TGTGCCAGCCTCGCTGCTAGCGGGATCACAGATACGCAGTATTTT.

The rearrangement links TRBV2 to TRBJ1-5; no clear D gene. Trimming left V 8 bases short and J 6 bases short, with 11 bases between. This CDR3 has 12 amino acids. Germline CDR1 is SNHLY and CDR2 is FYNNEI. The CDR3 nucleotides read TGTGCCAGCGGGAGAGGCGGTCAGCCCCAGCATTTT. Residues: CASGRGGQPQHF.

V is TRBV29-1 and J is TRBJ2-7; D unclear. V lost 6 bases and J lost 0, with 12 bases in between. This CDR3 is 13 amino acids long. Germline V lookup: CDR1 SQVTM, CDR2 ANQGSEA. CDR3 bases: TGCAGCGTCGAACCAGATAACTCCTACGAGCAGTACTTC. Encoded protein: CSVEPDNSYEQYF.

The table lists this clone with a count of one. The rearrangement joins TRBV9 to TRBJ2-7; 10 nucleotides match TRBD2. CDR3 length: 15 residues. Germline CDR1 is SGDLS and CDR2 is YYNGEE. V dropped 3 bases and J dropped 0; count of bases not matched to a gene: 3. The CDR3 here is CASSGGTSASYEQYF. The CDR3 bases are TGTGCCAGCAGCGGGGGGACTAGCGCCTCCTACGAGCAGTACTTC.

The rearrangement uses TRBV29-1 and TRBJ1-3; a possible D gene is TRBD1 (6 bases). Between the trimmed V and J ends, which lost 5 bases and 4 bases, there was a span of 12 bases. CDR1 and CDR2 from the germline V gene are SQVTM and ANQGSEA. The CDR3 covers 13 residues. CDR3 sequence reads: CSVQGTVGNTIYF. The DNA for the CDR3 is TGCAGCGTTCAGGGGACGGTCGGAAACACCATATATTTT.

The chain has TRBV6-2 or TRBV6-3 and TRBJ1-1; 8 bases agree with TRBD1. The CDR3 sequence is 14 residues long. J lost 1 base, V lost 2 bases, and 0 bases had no gene match. Germline V lookup: CDR1 MNHEY, CDR2 SVGEGT. The CDR3 loop is CASSYGQGNTEAFF. DNA for the CDR3: TGTGCCAGCAGTTACGGACAGGGGAACACTGAAGCTTTCTTT.

This clone was recorded once. The rearrangement joins TRBV6-5 to TRBJ1-4; tentatively, D is TRBD1 (6 bases). The V end lost 6 bases, the J end lost 8 bases, and 16 bases lay between the germline ends. The CDR3 has 14 amino acids. The germline gives CDR1 MNHEY, CDR2 SVGAGI. CDR3 sequence: CASSPEQGGEKLFF. The CDR3 DNA is TGTGCCAGCAGCCCCGAACAGGGCGGCGAAAAACTGTTTTTT.

DNA for the CDR3: TGTGCCACCAGTGGGACAGGGGTTAACTATGGCTACACCTTC. It specifies CATSGTGVNYGYTF. The V call is TRBV24-1, the J call TRBJ1-2; 9 bases agree with TRBD1. The CDR3 runs to 14 residues. The junction had 1 base not matched to a gene; V was cut back by 5 bases and J by 1 base. The germline gives CDR1 KGHDR, CDR2 SFDVKD.